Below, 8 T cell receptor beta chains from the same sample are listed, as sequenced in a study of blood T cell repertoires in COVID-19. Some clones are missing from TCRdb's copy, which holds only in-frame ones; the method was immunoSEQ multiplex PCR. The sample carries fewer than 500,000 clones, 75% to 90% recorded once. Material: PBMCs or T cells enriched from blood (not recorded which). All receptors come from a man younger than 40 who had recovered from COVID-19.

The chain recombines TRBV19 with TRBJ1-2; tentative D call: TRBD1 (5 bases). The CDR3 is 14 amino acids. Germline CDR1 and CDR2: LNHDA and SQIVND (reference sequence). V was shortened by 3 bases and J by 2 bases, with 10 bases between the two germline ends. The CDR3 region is CASSMGLLNYGYTF. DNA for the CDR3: TGTGCCAGTAGTATGGGGCTCCTAAACTATGGCTACACCTTC.

Written as DNA, the CDR3 is TGCGCCAGCAGTTGGGGAAGAACCACAGGGATGGATGAGCAGTTCTTC. This encodes CASSWGRTTGMDEQFF. The J gene is TRBJ2-1, the V gene TRBV10-2; D perhaps matches TRBD1 (6 bases). The germline V and J ends were trimmed by 5 bases and 8 bases, with 22 bases remaining between them. The CDR3 is 16 residues long. Looked up from germline, CDR1 is WSHSY and CDR2 is SAAADI.

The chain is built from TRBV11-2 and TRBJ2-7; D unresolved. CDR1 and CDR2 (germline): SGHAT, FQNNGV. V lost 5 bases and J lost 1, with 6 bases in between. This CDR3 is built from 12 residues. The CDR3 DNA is TGTGCCAGCAGCCCACAATCCTACGAGCAGTACTTC. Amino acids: CASSPQSYEQYF.

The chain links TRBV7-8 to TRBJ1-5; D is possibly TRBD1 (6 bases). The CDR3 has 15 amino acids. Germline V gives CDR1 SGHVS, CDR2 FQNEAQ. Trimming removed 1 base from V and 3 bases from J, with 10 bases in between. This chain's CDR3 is CASSLEGQTNQPQHF. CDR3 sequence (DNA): TGTGCCAGCAGCTTAGAAGGACAGACCAATCAGCCCCAGCATTTT.

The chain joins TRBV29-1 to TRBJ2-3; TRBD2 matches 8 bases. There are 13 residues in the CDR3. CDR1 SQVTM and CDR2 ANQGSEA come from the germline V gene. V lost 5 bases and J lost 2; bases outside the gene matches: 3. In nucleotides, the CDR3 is TGCAGCGTTCGGGGGGGTGTCACAGATACGCAGTATTTT. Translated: CSVRGGVTDTQYF.

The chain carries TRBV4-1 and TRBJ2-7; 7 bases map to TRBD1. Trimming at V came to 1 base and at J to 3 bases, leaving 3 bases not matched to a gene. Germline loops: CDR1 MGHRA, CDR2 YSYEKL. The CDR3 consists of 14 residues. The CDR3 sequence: CASSQGDSLYEQYF. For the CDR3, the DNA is TGCGCCAGCAGCCAAGGGGACAGCCTCTACGAGCAGTACTTC.

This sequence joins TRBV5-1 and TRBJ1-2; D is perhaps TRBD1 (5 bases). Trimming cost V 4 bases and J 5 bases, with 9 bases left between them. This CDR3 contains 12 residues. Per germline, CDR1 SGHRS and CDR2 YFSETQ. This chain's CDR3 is CASSPDSYGYTF. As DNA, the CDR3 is TGCGCCAGCAGCCCCGACAGTTATGGCTACACCTTC.

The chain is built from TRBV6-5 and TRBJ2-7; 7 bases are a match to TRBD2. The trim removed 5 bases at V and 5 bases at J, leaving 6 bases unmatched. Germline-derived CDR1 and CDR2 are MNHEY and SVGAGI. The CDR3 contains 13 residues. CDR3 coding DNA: TGTGCCAGCAGTCCTGGGGGGAGGGACGAGCAGTACTTC. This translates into CASSPGGRDEQYF.